The 32 T cell receptor beta chains below were found in one sample sequenced in a study of T cells in Graves' hyperthyroidism and ophthalmopathy. TCR beta CDR3 regions were amplified from RNA transcripts. A first-round RT-PCR of the TCR CDR3 used the HTBI primer set. TCRdb called the multiplex PCR reads again in MiXCR, with one record for every CDR3 protein. This table holds a few hundred thousand distinct CDR3 sequences, approximately 44% found once. The sample comprised peripheral blood or thyroid tissue (not recorded which). These TCRs come from a woman aged 18-29 years with Graves' hyperthyroidism.

This clonotype was seen many times. The V call is TRBV5-6, the J call TRBJ2-5; 7 bases fit TRBD1. The germline gives CDR1 SGHDT, CDR2 YYEEEE. V was clipped by 1 base and J by 6 bases; unmatched bases: 6. The CDR3 has 14 amino acids. For the CDR3, the DNA is TGTGCCAGCAGCTTGAACAGGGGCAGGAAGACCCAGTACTTC. As protein: CASSLNRGRKTQYF.

This clonotype has a count of ten or more. The chain combines TRBV29-1 with TRBJ1-1; TRBD1 matches 8 bases. Germline CDR1 reads SQVTM; CDR2 reads ANQGSEA. The CDR3 has 12 residues. Losses at the gene ends were 4 bases for V and 8 bases for J; bases not matched to a gene: 6. The CDR3 sequence: CSVVARGLEAFF. CDR3 coding DNA: TGCAGCGTTGTCGCCAGGGGGCTGGAAGCTTTCTTT.

This clonotype was detected many times. A read error may explain this, as a much larger clone is one base away. J is TRBJ2-6 and V is TRBV2, with unresolved D. V lost 8 bases and J lost 0, with 8 bases in between. Looked up from germline, CDR1 is SNHLY and CDR2 is FYNNEI. The CDR3 is 14 residues long. The CDR3 DNA reads TGTGCCAGCGGTAGTCTCTCTGGGGCCAACGTCCTGACTTTC. The encoded protein is CASGSLSGANVLTF.

This clonotype was seen ten or more times. The chain is built from TRBV6-4 and TRBJ1-1; unclear D gene. The CDR3 spans 14 residues. Germline V gene data show CDR1 as MRHNA and CDR2 as SNTAGT. Trimming cost V 7 bases and J 2 bases, with 14 bases left between them. The CDR3 DNA is TGTGCCAGCAAATTTCACCCCGGAAACACTGAAGCTTTCTTT. This gives the protein CASKFHPGNTEAFF.

On this clonotype: An end of the junction does not agree with germline; a read error may underlie this. The chain recombines TRBV20-1 with TRBJ2-7; D possibly corresponds to TRBD1 (7 bases). The CDR3 runs 10 residues. Germline CDR1 DFQATT, CDR2 SNEGSKA (reference sequence). The DNA of the CDR3 is TGCAGTGCTAGAGATTCAGGGGGGCGGTTC. The encoded protein is CSARDSGGRF.

V gene TRBV27 combines with J gene TRBJ1-2; tentative D call: TRBD1 (6 bases). The ends were cut back, 6 bases at V and 4 bases at J, with 12 bases in the middle. Germline CDR1 reads MNHEY; CDR2 reads SMNVEV (reference sequence). The CDR3 runs 13 residues. In nucleotides, the CDR3 is TGTGCCAGCAGCCCGGGGGCCTTCTATGGCTACACCTTC. Translated: CASSPGAFYGYTF.

This clonotype appeared many times. This rearrangement joins TRBV29-1 to TRBJ2-5, with TRBD2 identical over 8 bases. CDR1 and CDR2 from the germline V gene are SQVTM and ANQGSEA. This CDR3 comprises 13 residues. Trimming at V came to 3 bases and at J to 5 bases, leaving 5 bases not matched to a gene. CDR3 amino acids: CSVDSGNGETQYF. For the CDR3, the DNA is TGCAGCGTTGATAGCGGGAACGGGGAGACCCAGTACTTC.

This clonotype was counted many times. V usage is TRBV4-2 and J usage is TRBJ2-1, with 11 bases identical to TRBD2. Germline assignment: CDR1 LGHNA and CDR2 YNFKEQ. V gave up 0 bases and J gave up 8 bases; unmatched junction bases: 6. The CDR3 loop spans 16 amino acids. The CDR3 loop is CASSQDTASGRYEQFF. The CDR3 bases are TGTGCCAGCAGCCAAGATACGGCTAGCGGGAGGTATGAGCAGTTCTTC.

This clonotype was counted at least ten times. The chain carries TRBV20-1 and TRBJ1-1; D is unresolved. In germline, CDR1 is DFQATT, CDR2 SNEGSKA (reference sequence). V lost 5 bases, J lost 0 bases, and 13 bases lay in between. CDR3 size: 14 residues. Written as DNA, the CDR3 is TGCAGTGCTTTCAGAGACCGCATGAACACTGAAGCTTTCTTT. It is translated as CSAFRDRMNTEAFF.

The chain couples TRBV2 to TRBJ2-7; no clear D. Trimming removed 9 bases from V and 5 bases from J, with 17 bases in between. CDR3 length: 13 amino acids. The germline gives CDR1 SNHLY, CDR2 FYNNEI. CDR3 sequence (DNA): TGTGCCAGTGGCGAGGACCTGTGGGACGAGCAGTACTTC. This translates into CASGEDLWDEQYF. Looking up the rest from reference TRBV2 and TRBJ2-7 gives the full variable domain: EPEVTQTPSHQVTQMGQEVILRCVPISNHLYFYWYRQILGQKVEFLVSFYNNEISEKSEIFDDQFSVERPDGSNFTLKIRSTKLEDSAMYFCASGEDLWDEQYFGPGTRLTVT.

This clonotype was counted ten times or more. The chain couples TRBV11-2 to TRBJ1-6; TRBD1 matches 8 bases. CDR3 size: 14 residues. Trimming removed 6 bases from V and 10 bases from J; junction bases left unmatched: 8. The V gene's germline CDR1 is SGHAT and CDR2 FQNNGV. The DNA of the CDR3 is TGTGCCAGCAGGGGGACAGGCCGAGAGTCACCCCTCCACTTT. Translated, it gives CASRGTGRESPLHF. The entire variable domain, with the rest obtained from reference TRBV11-2 and TRBJ1-6, is as follows: EAGVAQSPRYKIIEKRQSVAFWCNPISGHATLYWYQQILGQGPKLLIQFQNNGVVDDSQLPKDRFSAERLKGVDSTLKIQPAKLEDSAVYLCASRGTGRESPLHFGNGTRLTVT.

Comments on this clonotype: The junction departs from the called germline gene at one end, perhaps through a read error. V is TRBV7-8 and J is TRBJ1-5; D is uncertain. The CDR3 sequence is 15 residues long. CDR1 is SGHVS and CDR2 is FQNEAQ in the germline V gene. CDR3 sequence: CASSQEGRSRQSQHF. The DNA for the CDR3 is TGTGCCAGCAGCCAAGAGGGAAGGAGTCGTCAGTCCCAGCATTTT.

V gene TRBV7-6 combines with J gene TRBJ2-3; a possible D gene is TRBD1 (5 bases). The J call may be incorrect, as the DNA end agrees better with TRBJ1-5. Germline CDR1 is SGHVS and CDR2 is FNYEAQ. The CDR3 loop spans 15 amino acids. The CDR3 DNA is TGTGCCAGCAGCTTACGCCGGGTCCAGACAGATACGCAGCATTTT. It codes for CASSLRRVQTDTQHF.

The chain uses TRBV7-2 and TRBJ2-7; maybe TRBD2 (5 bases). The CDR3 spans 13 residues. Germline V lookup: CDR1 SGHTA, CDR2 FQGNSA. The V and J ends lost 4 bases and 4 bases respectively, with 11 bases between them. Here the CDR3 reads CASSSTERYEQYF. The CDR3 DNA is TGTGCCAGCAGCTCCACCGAGCGGTACGAGCAGTACTTC.

This clonotype occurred many times. V usage is TRBV7-9 and J usage is TRBJ2-7; no clear D gene. This CDR3 has 15 amino acids. V lost 1 base and J lost 3, with 13 bases in between. Germline CDR1 is SEHNR and CDR2 is FQNEAQ (reference sequence). CDR3 protein: CASSLGFGQSYEQYF. The CDR3 DNA sequence: TGTGCCAGCAGCTTAGGTTTTGGCCAGAGCTACGAGCAGTACTTC.

Details on this clonotype: The CDR3 does not end in the conserved phenylalanine or tryptophan, so this is likely a read error. The genes are TRBV29-1 and TRBJ1-3; 9 bases agree with TRBD1. The V segment lost 5 bases and the J segment 8 bases; nucleotides outside the gene matches: 16. There are 16 residues in the CDR3. The V gene's germline CDR1 is SQVTM and CDR2 ANQGSEA. CDR3 sequence: CSVFGDREVYGYTIYY. The CDR3, as DNA: TGCAGCGTTTTCGGGGACAGGGAGGTCTATGGCTACACCATATATTAT.

V usage is TRBV2 and J usage is TRBJ2-7; 10 bases agree with TRBD2. There are 15 residues in the CDR3. Germline V gene lookup returns CDR1 SNHLY and CDR2 FYNNEI. With 6 bases clipped from V and 0 bases from J, the junction kept 5 bases outside the gene matches. CDR3 residues: CASRASGGSSYEQYF. As DNA, the CDR3 is TGTGCCAGCAGAGCTAGCGGGGGAAGCTCCTACGAGCAGTACTTC.

This clonotype was observed a few times. A junction boundary mismatches the germline segment, possibly from a read error. The gene calls are TRBV5-1 and TRBJ1-1; no clear D. The germline CDR1 and CDR2 sequences are SGHRS and YFSETQ. The CDR3 is made up of 13 amino acids. CDR3: CAWTLFGDTEAFF. In DNA form, the CDR3 reads TGTGCCTGGACCCTATTTGGGGACACTGAAGCTTTCTTT.

In nucleotides, the CDR3 is TGTGCCAGCTCACCACCCCCTAGCGCCGGGGAGCTGTTTTTT. Its protein is CASSPPPSAGELFF. The rearrangement joins TRBV18 to TRBJ2-2; weak D call: TRBD2 (6 bases). Trimming pared 0 bases from V and 6 bases from J, leaving 8 bases between. Germline values: CDR1 KGHSH, CDR2 LQKENI. This CDR3 region has 14 residues.

This clonotype appeared many times. The chain uses TRBV2 and TRBJ2-7, with D tentatively TRBD1 (5 bases). Germline V gene data show CDR1 as SNHLY and CDR2 as FYNNEI. Between the trimmed V and J ends, which lost 5 bases and 2 bases, there was a span of 7 bases. This CDR3 is built from 12 residues. CDR3 residues: CASSSDTYEQYF. The CDR3 nucleotides are TGTGCCAGCAGTTCGGACACCTACGAGCAGTACTTC.

This clonotype was counted at least ten times. The chain carries TRBV19 and TRBJ1-2; TRBD1 might be the D (5 bases). The germline gives CDR1 LNHDA, CDR2 SQIVND (reference sequence). CDR3 size: 16 residues. Between the trimmed V and J ends, which lost 5 bases and 1 base, there was a span of 17 bases. In DNA, the CDR3 is TGTGCCAGTAGTTCCCGGGACCCGCATGTTAACTATGGCTACACCTTC. This encodes CASSSRDPHVNYGYTF.

On this clonotype itself: A clone one base away is much larger, so this may be a read error. This chain joins TRBV10-1 and TRBJ1-2; no reliable D call. The CDR3 extends over 13 amino acids. Trimming stripped 2 bases from V and 9 bases from J, with 13 bases between. Germline CDR1 WNHNN, CDR2 SYGVQD (reference sequence). CDR3 loop: CASSEGLSYSYTF. In DNA, the CDR3 is TGCGCCAGCAGTGAGGGACTCTCGTATAGCTACACCTTC.

This clonotype came up many times. The rearrangement uses TRBV7-3 and TRBJ2-5, with a tentative D call TRBD2 (5 bases). The CDR3 is 14 residues long. Trimming took 2 bases from V and 5 from J, leaving 12 bases between them. Germline CDR1 and CDR2: SGHTA and FQGTGA. DNA of the CDR3: TGTGCCAGCAGCTTAGGGCTCTCGGGGGAGACCCAGTACTTC. Translated: CASSLGLSGETQYF.

This clonotype was observed many times. This sequence joins TRBV6-5 and TRBJ1-6, with 9 nucleotides matching TRBD1. Germline trimming cut 10 bases from V and 9 bases from J; bases unmatched to any gene: 16. This CDR3 spans 16 amino acids. Germline CDR1 is MNHEY and CDR2 is SVGAGI. CDR3 residues: CATIRRTGALGSPLHF. The CDR3 DNA follows: TGTGCCACCATCCGACGGACAGGGGCTTTGGGTTCACCCCTCCACTTT.

This chain connects TRBV6-5 to TRBJ1-4, with 7 bases matching TRBD1. This CDR3 has 15 amino acids. Trimming cost V 2 bases and J 14 bases; bases outside gene matches: 14. The germline gives CDR1 MNHEY, CDR2 SVGAGI. CDR3 region: CASSYPRDSRLSLFF. CDR3 in DNA: TGTGCCAGCAGTTACCCCCGGGACAGTCGACTTTCGCTGTTTTTT.

The chain combines TRBV5-1 with TRBJ1-3, with TRBD1 identical over 9 bases. CDR3 length: 14 amino acids. Germline V CDR1 and CDR2: SGHRS, YFSETQ. Trimming removed 3 bases from V and 3 bases from J; junction bases left unmatched: 1. CDR3 in amino acids: CASSWDRVGNTIYF. DNA of the CDR3: TGCGCCAGCAGCTGGGACAGGGTTGGAAACACCATATATTTT.

About this clonotype itself: At one of its ends the junction is not consistent with the germline gene, which may arise from a read error. The chain is built from TRBV5-1 and TRBJ2-2, with 9 bases lining up with TRBD2. This CDR3 spans 15 amino acids. CDR1 is SGHRS and CDR2 is YFSETQ in the germline V gene. The CDR3 DNA reads TGCGCCAGCAGCTTGGCTAGCGGGAACGCCGGGGAGCTGTTTTTT. Amino acid sequence: CASSLASGNAGELFF.

This clonotype was observed many times. The rearrangement uses TRBV7-6 and TRBJ1-4, with no clear D. The V end was cut by 5 bases, the J end by 7 bases, with 17 bases between. Germline assignment: CDR1 SGHVS and CDR2 FNYEAQ. There are 15 residues in the CDR3. The CDR3: CASSATYDLGEKLFF. The CDR3, as DNA: TGTGCCAGCAGCGCGACATATGACTTGGGTGAAAAACTGTTTTTT.

In regard to this clonotype: One base away lies a much larger clone, so this may be a sequencing read error. The chain recombines TRBV11-2 with TRBJ2-5; weak D call: TRBD1 (6 bases). The CDR3 runs to 15 residues. The V end was cut by 3 bases, the J end by 7 bases, with 18 bases between. Germline CDR1 reads SGHAT; CDR2 reads FQNNGV. This CDR3 reads CASSFRRGVRGTQYF. CDR3 nucleotide sequence: TGTGCCAGCAGCTTTCGCAGGGGTGTTAGGGGGACCCAGTACTTC.

This chain joins TRBV15 and TRBJ2-7, with D maybe TRBD1 (6 bases). The CDR3 is made up of 16 amino acids. Germline V gene lookup returns CDR1 LNHNV and CDR2 YYDKDF (reference sequence). V gave up 0 bases and J gave up 6 bases, with 18 bases separating them. This CDR3 is CATSRDRPPGVAEQYF. Written as DNA, the CDR3 is TGTGCCACCAGCAGAGATCGACCGCCAGGGGTTGCCGAGCAGTACTTC. Supplemented by reference TRBV15 and TRBJ2-7, the full variable domain reads DAMVIQNPRYQVTQFGKPVTLSCSQTLNHNVMYWYQQKSSQAPKLLFHYYDKDFNNEADTPDNFQSRRPNTSFCFLDIRSPGLGDTAMYLCATSRDRPPGVAEQYFGPGTRLTVT.

In its sample, this clonotype was seen many times. The chain combines TRBV13 with TRBJ2-7, with D maybe TRBD2 (5 bases). CDR3 length equals 16 residues. Germline values: CDR1 PRHDT, CDR2 FYEKMQ (reference sequence). V lost 2 bases, J lost 5 bases, and 19 bases lay in between. Here the CDR3 reads CASSLSPMRRPDEQYF. Written as DNA, the CDR3 is TGTGCCAGCAGCTTATCCCCAATGAGGAGGCCAGACGAGCAGTACTTC. The full variable domain, its missing parts supplied by reference TRBV13 and TRBJ2-7, is AAGVIQSPRHLIKEKRETATLKCYPIPRHDTVYWYQQGPGQDPQFLISFYEKMQSDKGSIPDRFSAQQFSDYHSELNMSSLELGDSALYFCASSLSPMRRPDEQYFGPGTRLTVT.

A word on this clonotype: A much larger clone lies one base from this, so it may be a read error. V usage is TRBV9 and J usage is TRBJ2-7, with D perhaps assigned TRBD1 or TRBD2 (5 bases each). This CDR3 has 15 amino acids. Germline V gene lookup returns CDR1 SGDLS and CDR2 YYNGEE. In DNA, the CDR3 is TGTGCCAGCAGCGTCGGGGCGGAAAACAACTACGGGCAGTACTTC. It yields the protein CASSVGAENNYGQYF. The variable domain in full, with the rest retrieved from reference TRBV9 and TRBJ2-7, is DSGVTQTPKHLITATGQRVTLRCSPRSGDLSVYWYQQSLDQGLQFLIQYYNGEERAKGNILERFSAQQFPDLHSELNLSSLELGDSALYFCASSVGAENNYGQYFGPGTRLTVT.